This entry is about one T cell receptor (beta chain). The record originates from a study of sequential checkpoint blockade in melanoma. Regarding treatment: randomized to nivolumab then ipilimumab (arm A) or the reverse (arm B). Clones were read by immunoSEQ multiplex PCR, and TCRdb kept only the in-frame ones, dropping some. Of around 2,000 clones in the sample, 15% to 20% are singletons; the top ten hold about a sixth. V dropped 10 bases and J dropped 5 bases, with 12 bases sitting between them. Germline values: CDR1 MDHEN, CDR2 SYDVKM. The CDR3 length is 12 residues. The chain couples TRBV28 to TRBJ2-1; D ambiguous. The receptor's source is a human donor with melanoma. The source material was tumor tissue (inferred from file names), sampled from a patient given nivolumab and ipilimumab in sequence. CDR3 residues: CATSPVHNEQFF. The CDR3 bases are TGTGCCACTTCCCCGGTACACAATGAGCAGTTCTTC.